Listed below are T cell receptor beta chains from one sample, sequenced in a study of blood T cells in healthy people across ages. TCRdb analysed the 5' RACE reads with MiXCR anew, one entry per CDR3 protein. The sample lists hundreds of thousands of distinct CDR3 sequences; under 30% were seen once. Sequencing was performed on blood. The source is a woman aged 80 or over in good health. The CDR3 runs from the conserved cysteine through the conserved F or W. Each record gives: clone size, V gene, D gene, J gene, CDR3 protein, CDR3 DNA. D genes are given only for firm matches. For some rows the clone size is stated as once, few or many, or as a class when expanded; others skip it.

many	TRBV5-1	-	TRBJ1-5	CASSLQGNSNQPQHF	TGCGCCAGCAGCCTACAGGGAAATAGCAATCAGCCCCAGCATTTT
-	TRBV4-1	-	TRBJ1-6	CASSSWTDPNSPLHF	TGCGCCAGCAGCTCCTGGACAGACCCAAATTCACCCCTCCACTTT
few	TRBV3-1	-	TRBJ2-5	CASSQAGPETQYF	TGTGCCAGCAGCCAGGCAGGCCCAGAGACCCAGTACTTC
many	TRBV10-3	-	TRBJ1-1	CAIRVDRDTEAFF	TGTGCCATCAGGGTAGACAGAGACACTGAAGCTTTCTTT
many	TRBV6-1	-	TRBJ2-5	CASSERGADTQETQYF	TGTGCCAGCAGTGAAAGGGGAGCAGACACCCAAGAGACCCAGTACTTC
-	TRBV12-3/TRBV12-4	-	TRBJ2-3	CVSSLRGVRADTQYF	TGTGTCAGCAGTCTAAGGGGGGTGAGAGCAGATACGCAGTATTTT
few	TRBV9	-	TRBJ2-1	CASSPGLTSYNEQFF	TGTGCCAGCAGCCCCGGACTGACCTCCTACAATGAGCAGTTCTTC
many	TRBV21-1	-	TRBJ2-1	CASSPSGKSYNEQFF	TGTGCCAGCAGCCCGTCCGGGAAATCCTACAATGAGCAGTTCTTC
many	TRBV3-1	-	TRBJ2-1	CASSQGLINEQFF	TGTGCCAGCAGCCAAGGTCTAATAAATGAGCAGTTCTTC
few	TRBV29-1	TRBD1	TRBJ1-2	CSAVPGQGSYTF	TGCAGCGCGGTACCGGGACAGGGCTCTTACACCTTC
few	TRBV20-1	-	TRBJ1-2	CISTLGVGYGYTF	TGCATAAGCACGCTGGGGGTCGGCTATGGCTACACCTTC